This T cell receptor (beta chain) was recovered during a study of T-cell reconstitution after alpha-beta-depleted transplantation in children. CDR1 and CDR2 (germline): LGHDT, YNNKEL (reference sequence). The germline V and J ends were trimmed by 3 bases and 4 bases, with 3 bases remaining between them. CDR3 size: 11 residues. In this sample, this clonotype turned up many times. Its cognate antigen is unknown. This sample's TCRbeta library carried unique molecular identifier barcodes. Using its own MiXCR run on the PCR reads, TCRdb lists one record per CDR3 protein. Here the sample spans 440,000 or so distinct CDR3 sequences, around two fifths being singletons. The study's findings and limits: Some patients' high day-60 TCRbeta diversity was traced to surviving recipient T cells and thymic progenitors.

The chain joins TRBV3-1 to TRBJ2-5, with D hard to call. The sequencing used PBMCs, collected before TCRalphabeta/CD19-depleted stem cell transplant. The source is a girl aged 2-10 years with aplastic anemia, due to receive a stem cell transplant. The CDR3 reads CASSQGETQYF. The CDR3 DNA follows: TGTGCCAGCAGCCAGGGAGAGACCCAGTACTTC.